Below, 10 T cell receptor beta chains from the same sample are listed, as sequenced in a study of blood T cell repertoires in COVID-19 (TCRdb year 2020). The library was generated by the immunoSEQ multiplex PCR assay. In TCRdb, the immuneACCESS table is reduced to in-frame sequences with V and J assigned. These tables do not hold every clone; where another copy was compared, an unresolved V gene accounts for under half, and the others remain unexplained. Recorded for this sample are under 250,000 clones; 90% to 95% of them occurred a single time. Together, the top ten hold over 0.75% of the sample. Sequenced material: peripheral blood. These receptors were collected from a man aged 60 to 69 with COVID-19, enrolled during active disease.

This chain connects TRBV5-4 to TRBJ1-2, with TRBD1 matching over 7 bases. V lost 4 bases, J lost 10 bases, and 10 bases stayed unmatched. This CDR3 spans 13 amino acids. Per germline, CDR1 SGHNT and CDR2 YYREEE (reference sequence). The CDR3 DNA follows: TGTGCCAGCAGCCCCCAATCTGACAGGGACTACACCTTC. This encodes CASSPQSDRDYTF.

The CDR3 region has the DNA TGTGCCAGTAGTATGGCCCCTACAGGGGGTATCTATGGCTACACCTTC. It is translated as CASSMAPTGGIYGYTF. This chain joins TRBV19 and TRBJ1-2; 8 bases are shared with TRBD1. This CDR3 has 16 residues. With 3 bases clipped from V and 4 bases from J, the junction kept 10 bases outside the gene matches. The germline V gene has CDR1 LNHDA and CDR2 SQIVND (reference sequence).

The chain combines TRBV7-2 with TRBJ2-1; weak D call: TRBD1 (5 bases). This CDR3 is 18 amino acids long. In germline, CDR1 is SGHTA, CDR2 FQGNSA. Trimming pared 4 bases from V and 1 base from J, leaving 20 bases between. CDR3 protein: CASSSPMWAGSSYNEQFF. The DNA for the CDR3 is TGTGCCAGCAGCTCCCCAATGTGGGCAGGGTCGTCCTACAATGAGCAGTTCTTC.

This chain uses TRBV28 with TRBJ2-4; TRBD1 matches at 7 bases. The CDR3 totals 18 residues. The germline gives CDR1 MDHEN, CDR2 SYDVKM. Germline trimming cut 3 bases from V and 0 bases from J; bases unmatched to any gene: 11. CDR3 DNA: TGTGCCAGCAGTTTCCTCCGACAGGGAATGGGAGCCAAAAACATTCAGTACTTC. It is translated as CASSFLRQGMGAKNIQYF.

The CDR3 DNA reads TGTGCCAGCAGCTTAGCCCGGACAGGGACTGAAGCTTTCTTT. Protein product: CASSLARTGTEAFF. The chain links TRBV11-2 to TRBJ1-1, with 8 bases aligning to TRBD1. J gave up 5 bases and V 1 base, and 3 bases lay outside the gene matches. Germline V lookup: CDR1 SGHAT, CDR2 FQNNGV. There are 14 residues in the CDR3.

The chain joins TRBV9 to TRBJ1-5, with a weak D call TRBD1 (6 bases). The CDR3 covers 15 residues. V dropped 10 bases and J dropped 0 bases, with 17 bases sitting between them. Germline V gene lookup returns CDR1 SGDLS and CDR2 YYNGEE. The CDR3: CARGQGRGSNQPQHF. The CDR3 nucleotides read TGTGCCCGCGGCCAGGGCAGGGGTAGCAATCAGCCCCAGCATTTT.

CDR3 sequence: CAWASTGSNSPLHF. The CDR3 DNA is TGTGCCTGGGCATCGACAGGGTCTAATTCACCCCTCCACTTT. The chain has TRBV30 and TRBJ1-6, with 7 bases that match TRBD1. The ends lost 5 bases at V and 6 bases at J; junction bases unmatched: 7. Germline CDR1 is GTSNPN and CDR2 is SVGIG (reference sequence). The CDR3 has 14 amino acids. Using reference TRBV30 and TRBJ1-6 for the parts outside the CDR3, the full variable domain is SQTIHQWPATLVQPVGSPLSLECTVEGTSNPNLYWYRQAAGRGLQLLFYSVGIGQISSEVPQNLSASRPQDRQFILSSKKLLLSDSGFYLCAWASTGSNSPLHFGNGTRLTVT.

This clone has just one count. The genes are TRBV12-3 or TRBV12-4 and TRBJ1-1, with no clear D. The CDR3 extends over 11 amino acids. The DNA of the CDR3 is TGTGCACAGAGGGAGAACACTGAAGCTTTCTTT. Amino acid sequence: CAQRENTEAFF.

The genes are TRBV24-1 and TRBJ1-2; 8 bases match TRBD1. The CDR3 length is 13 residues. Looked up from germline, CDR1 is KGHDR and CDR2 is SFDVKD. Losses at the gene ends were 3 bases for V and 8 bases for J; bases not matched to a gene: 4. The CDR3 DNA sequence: TGTGCCACCAGTGATGCGGACAGGGAGGGCTACACCTTC. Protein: CATSDADREGYTF.

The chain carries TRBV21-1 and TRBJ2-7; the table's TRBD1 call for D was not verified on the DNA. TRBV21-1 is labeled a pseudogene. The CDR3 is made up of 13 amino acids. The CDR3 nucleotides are TGTGCCAGCAGCACTGGGGGCAATCTGAGGCAGTACTTC. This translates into CASSTGGNLRQYF.